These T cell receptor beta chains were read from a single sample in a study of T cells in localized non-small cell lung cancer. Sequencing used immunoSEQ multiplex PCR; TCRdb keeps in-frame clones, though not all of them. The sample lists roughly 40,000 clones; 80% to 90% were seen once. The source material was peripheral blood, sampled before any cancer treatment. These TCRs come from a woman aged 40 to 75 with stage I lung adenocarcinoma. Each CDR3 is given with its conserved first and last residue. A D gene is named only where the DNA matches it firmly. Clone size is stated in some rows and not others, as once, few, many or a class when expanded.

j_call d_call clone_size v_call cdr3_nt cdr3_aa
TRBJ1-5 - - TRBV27 TGTGCCAGCAGGCGCGGTAATAGCAATCAGCCCCAGCATTTT CASRRGNSNQPQHF
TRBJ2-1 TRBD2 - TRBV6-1 TGTGCCAGCACACCACTAGCGGGAGGGCCGGCTGAGCAGTTCTTC CASTPLAGGPAEQFF
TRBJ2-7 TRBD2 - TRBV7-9 TGTGCCAGCAGGGGCCTAGCGGGAGGGCACTACGAGCAGTACTTC CASRGLAGGHYEQYF
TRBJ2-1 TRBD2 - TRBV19 TGTGCCAGTAGTATGGGGCAAGCGGGAGCAGGGCAGTTCTTC CASSMGQAGAGQFF
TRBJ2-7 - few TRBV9 TGTGCCAGCAGCGTAAGCCAGGGACAGCAGTACTTC CASSVSQGQQYF
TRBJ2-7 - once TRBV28 TGTGCCAGCAGTCTCACTTCAACCTACGAGCAGTACTTC CASSLTSTYEQYF
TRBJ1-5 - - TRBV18 TGTGCCAGCTCACCAGGGGCGGGCGTACCTCGGTATAGCAATCAGCCCCAGCATTTT CASSPGAGVPRYSNQPQHF
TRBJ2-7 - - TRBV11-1 TGTGCCAGCAGCTTATTGGGGGGGGCCTCCTACGAGCAGTACTTC CASSLLGGASYEQYF
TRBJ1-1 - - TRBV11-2 TGTGCCAGCAGCATGACAGGGAACACTGAAGCTTTCTTT CASSMTGNTEAFF
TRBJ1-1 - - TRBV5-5 TGTGCCAGCAGCCGGGCTGGACAGAACACTGAAGCTTTCTTT CASSRAGQNTEAFF
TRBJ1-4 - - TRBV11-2 TGTGCCAGCAGCTTGGTCTGGGCAGCAACTAATGAAAAACTGTTTTTT CASSLVWAATNEKLFF
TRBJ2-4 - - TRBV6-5 TGTGCCAGCAGACAGGGCGTAGCCAAAAACATTCAGTACTTC CASRQGVAKNIQYF
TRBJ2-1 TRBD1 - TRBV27 TGTGCCAGCAGTTCTCTGGGGACAGGGAGCGATGAGCAGTTCTTC CASSSLGTGSDEQFF
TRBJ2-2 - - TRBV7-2 TGTGCCAGCAGCAAATGGGGAGGCGTGGGGACCGGGGAGCTGTTTTTT CASSKWGGVGTGELFF
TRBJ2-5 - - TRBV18 TGTGCCAGCTCACCACCCACAGGGGAGGGAGAGACCCAGTACTTC CASSPPTGEGETQYF
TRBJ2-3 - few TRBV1 TGCACCAGCAGCCCCTGGTCAGATACGCAGTATTTT CTSSPWSDTQYF
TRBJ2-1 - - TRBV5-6 TGTGCCAGCGCCGAATTTTCCTCCTACAATGAGCAGTTCTTC CASAEFSSYNEQFF
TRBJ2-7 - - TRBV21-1 TGTGCCAGCAGCAATAACCAGGGCGAAGCCTACGAGCAGTACTTC CASSNNQGEAYEQYF